This TCR beta chain originates from a study of blood T cell repertoires in COVID-19. The CDR3 extends over 15 amino acids. Trimming took 3 bases from V and 3 from J; bases not matched to a gene: 4. Per the germline V gene, CDR1 is WSHSY and CDR2 is SAAADI. In the source study's methods: Estimation of nucleated cell counts was performed using reference gene primer amplification. The data were produced by immunoSEQ multiplex PCR, yet TCRdb's version contains in-frame clones alone and is incomplete. The D gene and trimming were derived from the DNA, and the V and J assignments and clone size from that table. The sample carries over 150,000 clones, 76% recorded once.

Specimen: peripheral blood. The TCR originated in a woman older than 75 with acute or convalescent COVID-19. This chain links TRBV10-2 with TRBJ2-2; 7 bases line up with TRBD2. The CDR3 is CASSESGRDTGELFF. The CDR3 DNA reads TGCGCCAGCAGTGAAAGTGGGAGGGACACCGGGGAGCTGTTTTTT.